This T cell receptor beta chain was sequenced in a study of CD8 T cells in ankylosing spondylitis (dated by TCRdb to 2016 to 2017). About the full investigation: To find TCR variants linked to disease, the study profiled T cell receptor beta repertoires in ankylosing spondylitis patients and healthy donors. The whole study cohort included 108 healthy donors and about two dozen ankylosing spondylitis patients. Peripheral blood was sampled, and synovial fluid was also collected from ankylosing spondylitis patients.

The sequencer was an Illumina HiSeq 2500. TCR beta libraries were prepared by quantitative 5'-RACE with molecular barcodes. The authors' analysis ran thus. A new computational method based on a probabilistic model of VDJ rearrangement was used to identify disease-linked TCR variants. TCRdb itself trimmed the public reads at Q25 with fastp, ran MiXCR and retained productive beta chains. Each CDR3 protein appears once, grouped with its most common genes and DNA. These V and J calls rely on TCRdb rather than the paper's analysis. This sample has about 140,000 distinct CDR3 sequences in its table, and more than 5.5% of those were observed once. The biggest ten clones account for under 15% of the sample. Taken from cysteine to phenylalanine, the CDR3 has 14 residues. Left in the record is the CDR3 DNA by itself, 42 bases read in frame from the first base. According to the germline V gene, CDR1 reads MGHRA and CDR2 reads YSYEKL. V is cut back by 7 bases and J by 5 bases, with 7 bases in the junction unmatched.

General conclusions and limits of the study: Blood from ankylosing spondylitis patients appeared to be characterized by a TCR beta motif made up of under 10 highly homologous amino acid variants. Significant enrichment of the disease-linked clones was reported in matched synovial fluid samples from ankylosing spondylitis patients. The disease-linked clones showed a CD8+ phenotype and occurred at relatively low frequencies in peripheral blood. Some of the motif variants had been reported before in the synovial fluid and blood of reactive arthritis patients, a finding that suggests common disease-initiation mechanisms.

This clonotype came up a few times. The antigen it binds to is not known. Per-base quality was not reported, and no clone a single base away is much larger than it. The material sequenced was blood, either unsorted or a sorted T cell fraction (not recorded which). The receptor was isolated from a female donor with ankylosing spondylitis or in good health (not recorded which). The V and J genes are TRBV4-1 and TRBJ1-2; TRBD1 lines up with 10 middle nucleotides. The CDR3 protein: CASKEGQGLYGYTF. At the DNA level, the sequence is TGCGCCAGCAAGGAGGGACAGGGGCTATATGGCTACACCTTC.